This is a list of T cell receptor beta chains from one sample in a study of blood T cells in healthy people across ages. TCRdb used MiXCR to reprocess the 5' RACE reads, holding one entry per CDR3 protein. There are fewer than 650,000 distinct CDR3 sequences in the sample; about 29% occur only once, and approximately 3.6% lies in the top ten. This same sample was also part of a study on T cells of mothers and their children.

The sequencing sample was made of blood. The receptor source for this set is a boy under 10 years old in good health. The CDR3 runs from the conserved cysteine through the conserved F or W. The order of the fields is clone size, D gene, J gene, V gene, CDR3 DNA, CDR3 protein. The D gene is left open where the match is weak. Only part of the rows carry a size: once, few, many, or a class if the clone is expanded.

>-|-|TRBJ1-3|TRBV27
TGTGCCAGCAGACAAACAGGGAGGTCTGGAAACACCATATATTTT
CASRQTGRSGNTIYF
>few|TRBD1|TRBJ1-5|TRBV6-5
TGTGCCAGCAAGCCCGGGACAGGGGTTCAGCCCCAGCATTTT
CASKPGTGVQPQHF
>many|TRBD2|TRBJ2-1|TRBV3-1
TGTGCCAGCAGCCCCGATCGCGGGGGTGACTCCTACAATGAGCAGTTCTTC
CASSPDRGGDSYNEQFF
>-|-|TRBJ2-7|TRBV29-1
TGCAGCGTTTCCTCGACAGCAAGCTCCTACGAGCAGTACTTC
CSVSSTASSYEQYF
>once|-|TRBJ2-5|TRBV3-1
TGTGCCAGCAGCCACCGGGAAACCCGGACGGAGACCCAGTACTTC
CASSHRETRTETQYF
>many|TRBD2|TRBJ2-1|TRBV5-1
TGCGCCAGCAGCAAGCGAACTAGCGGGGGCAATGAGCAGTTCTTC
CASSKRTSGGNEQFF
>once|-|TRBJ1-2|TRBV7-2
TGTGCCAGCAGCTTAGTAGATAACTATGCCTACACCTTC
CASSLVDNYAYTF
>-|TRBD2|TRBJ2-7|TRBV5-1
TGCGCCAGCCAAGAGGGGACTAGCGGGAGTAGTGTCTCCTACGAGCAGTACTTC
CASQEGTSGSSVSYEQYF
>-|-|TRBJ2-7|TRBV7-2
TGTGCCAACAGTAGCGGATACGAGCAGTACTTC
CANSSGYEQYF
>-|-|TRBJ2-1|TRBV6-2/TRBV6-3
TGTGCCAGCAGTTACTCTGAGACTACCCAGTCCCATGAGCAGTTCTTC
CASSYSETTQSHEQFF
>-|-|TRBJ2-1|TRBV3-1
TGTGCCAGCAGCCAAGACTTGACTACCTCCTACAATGAGCAGTTCTTC
CASSQDLTTSYNEQFF